The next 11 T cell receptor beta chains were all read from a single sample in a study of beta chain features in type 1 diabetes. Reverse transcribing all isolated RNA meant expressed TCRB transcripts were sequenced. Sequencing used immunoSEQ multiplex PCR; TCRdb keeps in-frame clones, though not all of them. Of roughly 53,000 clones listed, 35% to 50% were seen once; the top ten hold 1.4%. Whole-study findings and limits: Type 1 diabetes patients showed a moderate but significant shortening of TCRB CDR3s in all four CD4+ subsets.

Their target antigens are unknown. Sequencing input: Tregs from blood. The receptor source for this set is a man aged 30-40 years with type 1 diabetes.

This chain uses TRBV7-8 with TRBJ1-5, with a tentative D call TRBD1 (5 bases). The CDR3 totals 13 residues. Germline CDR1 reads SGHVS; CDR2 reads FQNEAQ. Trimming cost V 5 bases and J 7 bases, with 12 bases left between them. CDR3 nucleotides: TGTGCCAGCAGCCAGGACATTAACCAGCCCCAGCATTTT. Residues: CASSQDINQPQHF.

This chain uses TRBV7-2 with TRBJ2-1, with D uncertain. Germline CDR1 SGHTA, CDR2 FQGNSA. This CDR3 has 16 residues. V was trimmed by 5 bases and J by 2 bases, leaving 16 bases between them. CDR3 DNA: TGTGCCAGCAGCAGAGCCCCCTCTTACCCCTACAATGAGCAGTTCTTC. Translating gives CASSRAPSYPYNEQFF. Complete variable domain (other parts from reference TRBV7-2 and TRBJ2-1): GAGVSQSPSNKVTEKGKDVELRCDPISGHTALYWYRQSLGQGLEFLIYFQGNSAPDKSGLPSDRFSAERTGGSVSTLTIQRTQQEDSAVYLCASSRAPSYPYNEQFFGPGTRLTVL.

The chain is built from TRBV19 and TRBJ2-5; 11 nucleotides agree with TRBD2. Trimming took 4 bases from V and 5 from J; bases not matched to a gene: 9. Germline lookup yields CDR1 LNHDA and CDR2 SQIVND (reference sequence). The CDR3 contains 16 residues. CDR3 protein: CASSKGLTSGKETQYF. Here the CDR3 DNA reads TGTGCCAGTAGTAAGGGATTGACTAGCGGGAAGGAGACCCAGTACTTC. The variable domain in full, completed from reference TRBV19 and TRBJ2-5, reads DGGITQSPKYLFRKEGQNVTLSCEQNLNHDAMYWYRQDPGQGLRLIYYSQIVNDFQKGDIAEGYSVSREKKESFPLTVTSAQKNPTAFYLCASSKGLTSGKETQYFGPGTRLLVL.

This clone has just a few counts. This chain connects TRBV5-1 to TRBJ2-3; D possibly corresponds to TRBD2 (5 bases). The germline gives CDR1 SGHRS, CDR2 YFSETQ. CDR3 length equals 16 residues. The V gene lost 1 base and the J gene lost 2 bases, with 14 bases spanning the gap. The CDR3 DNA reads TGCGCCAGCAGCTTGAGCGGTAGACAATTCACAGATACGCAGTATTTT. Translating it yields CASSLSGRQFTDTQYF. The full variable domain, in which reference TRBV5-1 and TRBJ2-3 provide the parts outside the CDR3, is KAGVTQTPRYLIKTRGQQVTLSCSPISGHRSVSWYQQTPGQGLQFLFEYFSETQRNKGNFPGRFSGRQFSNSRSEMNVSTLELGDSALYLCASSLSGRQFTDTQYFGPGTRLTVL.

This chain joins TRBV30 and TRBJ2-6; D is possibly TRBD2 (6 bases). Germline V gene sequence: CDR1 GTSNPN, CDR2 SVGIG (reference sequence). This CDR3 spans 17 amino acids. Trimming removed 2 bases from V and 0 bases from J, with 14 bases in between. CDR3 in DNA: TGTGCCTGGAGTAATTTTGCGGGGACCTCTGGGGCCAACGTCCTGACTTTC. This codes for CAWSNFAGTSGANVLTF.

The V gene is TRBV11-1, the J gene TRBJ2-7; perhaps TRBD1 as D (6 bases). CDR1 is SGHAT, CDR2 FQDESV, per germline (reference sequence). This CDR3 spans 15 amino acids. The ends were cut back, 5 bases at V and 2 bases at J, with 16 bases in the middle. This CDR3 is CASSPRATGAYEQYF. CDR3 DNA sequence: TGTGCCAGCAGCCCCCGCGCGACAGGAGCCTACGAGCAGTACTTC. Full variable domain (remainder filled in from reference TRBV11-1 and TRBJ2-7): EAEVAQSPRYKITEKSQAVAFWCDPISGHATLYWYRQILGQGPELLVQFQDESVVDDSQLPKDRFSAERLKGVDSTLKIQPAELGDSAMYLCASSPRATGAYEQYFGPGTRLTVT.

The sample holds a few counts of this clone. The chain couples TRBV18 to TRBJ2-5; D perhaps matches TRBD2 (5 bases). V was pared by 4 bases and J by 4 bases, with 19 bases between. Per the germline V gene, CDR1 is KGHSH and CDR2 is LQKENI. CDR3 length equals 16 residues. CDR3 sequence (DNA): TGTGCCAGCTCACTCCGGGGAGACGCCTCAATAGAGACCCAGTACTTC. Translated, it gives CASSLRGDASIETQYF.

V usage is TRBV6-1 and J usage is TRBJ2-1; 7 bases match TRBD1. J was trimmed by 6 bases and V by 7 bases; bases with no gene match: 9. This CDR3 has 14 amino acids. Germline values: CDR1 MNHNS, CDR2 SASEGT. The CDR3 here is CASNGDRLSNEQFF. The CDR3 bases are TGTGCCAGCAACGGGGACAGACTTTCCAATGAGCAGTTCTTC.

The sample holds one count of this clone. The V call is TRBV14, the J call TRBJ2-2; TRBD1 matches at 9 bases. CDR3 size: 16 residues. With 3 bases clipped from V and 1 base from J, the junction kept 3 bases outside the gene matches. Germline V gene data show CDR1 as SGHDN and CDR2 as FVKESK. The CDR3 loop reads CASSQTGGVNTGELFF. In nucleotides, the CDR3 is TGTGCCAGCAGCCAGACAGGGGGAGTGAACACCGGGGAGCTGTTTTTT.

The chain recombines TRBV6-1 with TRBJ1-3; tentative D call: TRBD1 (5 bases). V was cut by 3 bases and J by 2 bases, with 11 bases left in between. CDR3 size: 15 residues. Germline values: CDR1 MNHNS, CDR2 SASEGT. CDR3 amino acids: CASSDRGRTGNTIYF. CDR3 coding DNA: TGTGCCAGCAGTGATAGGGGAAGAACTGGAAACACCATATATTTT.

The CDR3 sequence is CASSIQTDTQYF. In nucleotides, the CDR3 is TGTGCCAGCAGCATCCAAACAGATACGCAGTATTTT. The rearrangement uses TRBV7-3 and TRBJ2-3; D remains ambiguous. The CDR3 is 12 residues long. V was cut by 5 bases and J by 3 bases, with 6 bases left in between. Germline CDR1 reads SGHTA; CDR2 reads FQGTGA.